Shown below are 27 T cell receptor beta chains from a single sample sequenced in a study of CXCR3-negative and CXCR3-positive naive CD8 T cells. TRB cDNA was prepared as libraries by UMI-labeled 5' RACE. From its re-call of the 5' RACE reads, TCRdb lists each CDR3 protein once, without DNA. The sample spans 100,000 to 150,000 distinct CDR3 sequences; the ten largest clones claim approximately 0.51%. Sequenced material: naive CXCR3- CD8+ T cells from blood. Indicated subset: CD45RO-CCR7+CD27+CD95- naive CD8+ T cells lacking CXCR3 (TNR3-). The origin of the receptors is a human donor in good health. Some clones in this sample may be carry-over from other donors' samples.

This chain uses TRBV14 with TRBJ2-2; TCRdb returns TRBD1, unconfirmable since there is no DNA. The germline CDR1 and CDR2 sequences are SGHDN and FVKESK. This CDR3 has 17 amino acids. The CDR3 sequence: CASSQDLAGGLAGELFF.

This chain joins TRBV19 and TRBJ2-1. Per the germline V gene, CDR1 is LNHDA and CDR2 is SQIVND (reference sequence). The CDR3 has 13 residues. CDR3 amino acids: CASSIQRHNEQFF.

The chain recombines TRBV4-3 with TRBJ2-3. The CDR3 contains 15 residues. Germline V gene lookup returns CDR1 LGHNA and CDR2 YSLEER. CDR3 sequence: CASRHDSTSADTQYF.

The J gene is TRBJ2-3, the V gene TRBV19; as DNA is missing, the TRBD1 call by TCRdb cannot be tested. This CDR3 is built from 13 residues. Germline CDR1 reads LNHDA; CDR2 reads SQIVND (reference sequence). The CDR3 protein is CASSIWGADTQYF.

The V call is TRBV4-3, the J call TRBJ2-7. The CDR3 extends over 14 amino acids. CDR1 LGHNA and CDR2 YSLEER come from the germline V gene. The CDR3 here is CASSQGVGSYEQYF.

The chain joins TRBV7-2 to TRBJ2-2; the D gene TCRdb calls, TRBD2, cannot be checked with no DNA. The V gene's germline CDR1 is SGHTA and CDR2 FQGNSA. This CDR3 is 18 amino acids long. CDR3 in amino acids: CASSLVGLAGGNTGELFF.

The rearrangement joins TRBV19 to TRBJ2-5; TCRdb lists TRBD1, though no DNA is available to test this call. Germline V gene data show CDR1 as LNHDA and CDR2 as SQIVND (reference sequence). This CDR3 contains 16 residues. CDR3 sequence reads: CASSMEGNRGRQTQYF. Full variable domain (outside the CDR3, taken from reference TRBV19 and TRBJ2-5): DGGITQSPKYLFRKEGQNVTLSCEQNLNHDAMYWYRQDPGQGLRLIYYSQIVNDFQKGDIAEGYSVSREKKESFPLTVTSAQKNPTAFYLCASSMEGNRGRQTQYFGPGTRLLVL.

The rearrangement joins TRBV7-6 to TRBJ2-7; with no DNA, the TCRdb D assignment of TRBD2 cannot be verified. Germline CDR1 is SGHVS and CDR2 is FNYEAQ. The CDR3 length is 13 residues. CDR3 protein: CASSPGLDYEQYF.

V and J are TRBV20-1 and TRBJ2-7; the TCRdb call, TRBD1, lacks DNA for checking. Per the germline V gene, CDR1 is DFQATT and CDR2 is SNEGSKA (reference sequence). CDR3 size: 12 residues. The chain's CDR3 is CSAPAQGYEQYF.

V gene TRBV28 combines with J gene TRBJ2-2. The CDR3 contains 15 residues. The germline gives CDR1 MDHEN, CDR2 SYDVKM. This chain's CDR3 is CASSEDIGNTGELFF.

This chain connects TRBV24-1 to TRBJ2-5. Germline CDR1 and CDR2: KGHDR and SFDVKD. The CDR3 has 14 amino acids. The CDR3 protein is CATSDKYTQETQYF.

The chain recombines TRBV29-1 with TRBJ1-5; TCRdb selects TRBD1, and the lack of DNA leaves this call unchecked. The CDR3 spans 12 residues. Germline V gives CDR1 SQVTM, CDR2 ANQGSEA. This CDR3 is CSVRTSNQPQHF.

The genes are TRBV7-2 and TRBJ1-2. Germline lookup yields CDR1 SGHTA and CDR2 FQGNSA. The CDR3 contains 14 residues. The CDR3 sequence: CASSLADIYYGYTF.

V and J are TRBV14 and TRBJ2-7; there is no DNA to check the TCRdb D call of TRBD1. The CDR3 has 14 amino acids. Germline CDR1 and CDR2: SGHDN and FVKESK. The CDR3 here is CASSHRDSIYEQYF.

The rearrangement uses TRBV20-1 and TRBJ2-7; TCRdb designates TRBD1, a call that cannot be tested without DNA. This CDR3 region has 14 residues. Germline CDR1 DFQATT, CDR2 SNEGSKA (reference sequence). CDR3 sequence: CSAPDRGIAYEQYF.

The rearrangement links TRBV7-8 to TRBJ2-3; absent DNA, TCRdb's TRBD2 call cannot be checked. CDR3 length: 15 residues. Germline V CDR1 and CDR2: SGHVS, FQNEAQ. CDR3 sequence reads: CASSSDGGSTDTQYF.

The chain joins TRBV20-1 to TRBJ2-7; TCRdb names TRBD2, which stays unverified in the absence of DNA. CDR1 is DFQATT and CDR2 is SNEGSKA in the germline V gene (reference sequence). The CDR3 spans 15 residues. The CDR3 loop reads CSARDPQNPSYEQYF.

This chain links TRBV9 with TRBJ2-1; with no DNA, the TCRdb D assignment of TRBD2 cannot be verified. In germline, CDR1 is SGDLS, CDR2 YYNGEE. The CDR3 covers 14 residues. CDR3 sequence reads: CASSVASGINEQFF. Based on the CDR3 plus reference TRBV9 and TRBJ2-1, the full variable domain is DSGVTQTPKHLITATGQRVTLRCSPRSGDLSVYWYQQSLDQGLQFLIQYYNGEERAKGNILERFSAQQFPDLHSELNLSSLELGDSALYFCASSVASGINEQFFGPGTRLTVL.

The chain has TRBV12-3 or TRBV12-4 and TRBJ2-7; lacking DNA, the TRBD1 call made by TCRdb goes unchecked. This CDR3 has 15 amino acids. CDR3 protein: CASSLLRGRDYEQYF.

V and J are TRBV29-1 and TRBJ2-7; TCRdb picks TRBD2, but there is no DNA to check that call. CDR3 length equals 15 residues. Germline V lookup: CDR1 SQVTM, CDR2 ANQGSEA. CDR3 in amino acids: CSAEVAGGGLREQYF.

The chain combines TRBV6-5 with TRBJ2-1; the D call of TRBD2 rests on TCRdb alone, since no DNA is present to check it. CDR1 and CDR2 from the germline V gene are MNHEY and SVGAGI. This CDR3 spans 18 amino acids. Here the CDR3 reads CASSYSQLAGSDSNEQFF.

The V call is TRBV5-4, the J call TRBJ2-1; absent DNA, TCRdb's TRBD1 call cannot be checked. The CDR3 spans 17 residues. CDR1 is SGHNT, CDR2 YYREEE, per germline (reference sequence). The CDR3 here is CASSPYRSGQGDNEQFF.

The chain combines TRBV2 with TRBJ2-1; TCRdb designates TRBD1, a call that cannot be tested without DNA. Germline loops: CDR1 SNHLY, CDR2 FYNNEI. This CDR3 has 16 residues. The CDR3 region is CASSTAEGGMYNEQFF.

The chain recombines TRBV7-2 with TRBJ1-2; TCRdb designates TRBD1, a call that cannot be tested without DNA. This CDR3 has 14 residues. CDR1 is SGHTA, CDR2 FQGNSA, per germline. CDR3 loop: CASSPRQGEYGYTF.

CDR3 protein: CASSSAGYGNEQFF. The genes are TRBV7-9 and TRBJ2-1; TCRdb names TRBD2, which stays unverified in the absence of DNA. The CDR3 has 14 residues. Looked up from germline, CDR1 is SEHNR and CDR2 is FQNEAQ (reference sequence).

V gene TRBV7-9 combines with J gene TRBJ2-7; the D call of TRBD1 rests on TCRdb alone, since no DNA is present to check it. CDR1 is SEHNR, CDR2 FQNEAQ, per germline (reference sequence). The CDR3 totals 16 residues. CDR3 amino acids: CASSSSGTGFSYEQYF.

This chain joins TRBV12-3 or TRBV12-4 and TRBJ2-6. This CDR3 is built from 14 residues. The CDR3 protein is CATRYLSGANVLTF.